The 23 T cell receptor beta chains below were found in one sample sequenced in a study of blood T cell repertoires in COVID-19. Generated by immunoSEQ multiplex PCR, the TCRdb table keeps only in-frame clones and is missing some. The table includes 140,000 to 150,000 clones, 76% detected once. What was sequenced was peripheral blood. The receptors here all came from a man in his 60s with acute or convalescent COVID-19.

The chain is built from TRBV27 and TRBJ1-1; 9 bases map to TRBD1. In germline, CDR1 is MNHEY, CDR2 SMNVEV (reference sequence). CDR3 length: 16 amino acids. After removal of 2 bases from V and 4 bases from J, the junction contained 8 bases not matched to a gene. The CDR3 loop reads CASSLISGQGPTEAFF. In DNA form, the CDR3 reads TGTGCCAGCAGTTTAATTTCGGGACAGGGACCCACTGAAGCTTTCTTT.

This clone has only one observation. The J gene is TRBJ1-6, the V gene TRBV18, with D uncertain. Trimming pared 1 base from V and 8 bases from J, leaving 15 bases between. Germline CDR1 KGHSH, CDR2 LQKENI. This CDR3 region has 16 residues. The CDR3 DNA sequence: TGTGCCAGCTCACCACTGGGAGGAGGAGGGTATTCACCCCTCCACTTT. Translated: CASSPLGGGGYSPLHF.

This clone was seen a few times. The rearrangement uses TRBV10-1 and TRBJ2-1, with TRBD2 matching 8 bases. The CDR3 has 16 residues. Germline CDR1 reads WNHNN; CDR2 reads SYGVQD (reference sequence). V lost 3 bases to trimming and J lost 3 bases; unmatched junction nucleotides: 7. CDR3 in DNA: TGCGCCAGCAGTGACCCGGGGGGGTATGGCTACAATGAGCAGTTCTTC. Its protein is CASSDPGGYGYNEQFF.

J is TRBJ2-7 and V is TRBV29-1; 11 bases are a match to TRBD1. The CDR3 covers 13 residues. Germline trimming cut 7 bases from V and 5 bases from J; bases unmatched to any gene: 7. Germline V CDR1 and CDR2: SQVTM, ANQGSEA. CDR3 loop: CSGAGTGGDEQYF. The CDR3, as DNA: TGCAGCGGTGCCGGGACAGGGGGTGACGAGCAGTACTTC.

This sequence joins TRBV11-2 and TRBJ1-1; D unclear. This CDR3 region has 14 residues. The V end was cut by 2 bases, the J end by 2 bases, with 9 bases between. CDR1 SGHAT and CDR2 FQNNGV come from the germline V gene. CDR3 sequence reads: CASSLSGLNTEAFF. The CDR3 DNA follows: TGTGCCAGCAGCTTAAGCGGTTTAAACACTGAAGCTTTCTTT.

The chain joins TRBV5-1 to TRBJ1-2; weak D call: TRBD1 (6 bases). The CDR3 has 17 amino acids. The ends were cut back, 4 bases at V and 5 bases at J, with 24 bases in the middle. Germline CDR1 is SGHRS and CDR2 is YFSETQ. The CDR3 reads CASSPNTQGKGSYGYTF. The CDR3 bases are TGCGCCAGCAGCCCCAATACCCAGGGGAAGGGTAGTTATGGCTACACCTTC.

This clone was observed a single time. The rearrangement uses TRBV6-1 and TRBJ2-1; 11 bases align to TRBD2. Per germline, CDR1 MNHNS and CDR2 SASEGT. The CDR3 covers 16 residues. Trimming removed 7 bases from V and 2 bases from J; junction bases left unmatched: 7. CDR3 DNA sequence: TGTGCCAGCACTGAGACTAGCGGGGACGCCTACAATGAGCAGTTCTTC. It codes for CASTETSGDAYNEQFF.

The sample holds a few counts of this clone. The chain combines TRBV4-2 with TRBJ2-1; 8 bases line up with TRBD2. V trimming: 0 bases; J trimming: 7 bases; junction bases outside the gene matches: 11. The germline CDR1 and CDR2 sequences are LGHNA and YNFKEQ. The CDR3 loop spans 17 amino acids. CDR3 nucleotides: TGTGCCAGCAGCCAAGAAGGGATTAGCGGGATGGGAAATGAGCAGTTCTTC. It encodes CASSQEGISGMGNEQFF.

The chain couples TRBV28 to TRBJ2-2, with D tentatively TRBD1 (6 bases). The CDR3 length is 12 residues. With 8 bases removed from V and 7 bases from J, the gap between germline ends came to 11 bases. Germline-derived CDR1 and CDR2 are MDHEN and SYDVKM. CDR3 residues: CASCTGIGELFF. DNA for the CDR3: TGTGCCAGCTGCACAGGGATCGGGGAGCTGTTTTTT.

The chain has TRBV5-1 and TRBJ2-3; D gene ambiguous. The CDR3 is made up of 14 amino acids. The V gene's germline CDR1 is SGHRS and CDR2 YFSETQ. V was cut by 4 bases and J by 0 bases, with 9 bases left in between. The CDR3 loop is CASSPITSTDTQYF. CDR3 bases: TGCGCCAGCAGCCCCATCACTAGCACAGATACGCAGTATTTT.

The chain employs TRBV25-1 and TRBJ1-2, with TRBD1 matching over 8 bases. The CDR3 runs to 15 residues. Losses at the gene ends were 3 bases for V and 3 bases for J; bases not matched to a gene: 6. Germline V gene lookup returns CDR1 MGHDK and CDR2 SYGVNS. The CDR3 is CASSDPGGSHYGYTF. The CDR3 nucleotides are TGTGCCAGCAGTGATCCAGGGGGCTCCCACTATGGCTACACCTTC.

This clone has only a few counts. The chain uses TRBV11-2 and TRBJ2-7; D not resolved. This CDR3 has 13 amino acids. Germline values: CDR1 SGHAT, CDR2 FQNNGV. The germline V and J ends were trimmed by 1 base and 2 bases, with 6 bases remaining between them. The DNA of the CDR3 is TGTGCCAGCAGCTTAGGCCTAGCCTACGAGCAGTACTTC. Translating gives CASSLGLAYEQYF.

The chain uses TRBV28 and TRBJ2-7; D is unresolved. CDR3 length equals 14 residues. Trimming left V 1 base short and J 2 bases short, with 9 bases between. CDR1 and CDR2 from the germline V gene are MDHEN and SYDVKM. The CDR3 bases are TGTGCCAGCAGTTTATCTCTAGGTACCTACGAGCAGTACTTC. Its protein product is CASSLSLGTYEQYF.

The gene calls are TRBV25-1 and TRBJ2-5; D perhaps matches TRBD1 (5 bases). Deletions cut 6 bases from V and 5 bases from J, with 13 bases between. The germline gives CDR1 MGHDK, CDR2 SYGVNS. The CDR3 spans 13 residues. CDR3 in DNA: TGTGCCAGCAGCTGGCTCTCAGGGGAGACCCAGTACTTC. It codes for CASSWLSGETQYF.

The chain links TRBV4-1 to TRBJ2-3, with D unresolved. This CDR3 comprises 13 residues. The germline gives CDR1 MGHRA, CDR2 YSYEKL. V was clipped by 2 bases and J by 6 bases, with 9 bases between them. DNA of the CDR3: TGCGCCAGCAGCCAACCCCCGAGCGATACGCAGTATTTT. Residues: CASSQPPSDTQYF.

This chain joins TRBV7-8 and TRBJ2-5; 11 bases are shared with TRBD2. CDR1 and CDR2 (germline): SGHVS, FQNEAQ. V shed 4 bases, J shed 4 bases, and the junction held 2 bases outside the gene matches. The CDR3 contains 14 residues. CDR3 DNA: TGTGCCAGCAGCTCCGGACTAGCGGGAGAGACCCAGTACTTC. Residues: CASSSGLAGETQYF.

The chain carries TRBV30 and TRBJ2-2, with 9 positions matching TRBD1. The CDR3 sequence is 13 residues long. V trimming: 1 base; J trimming: 6 bases; junction bases outside the gene matches: 0. Germline V gene data show CDR1 as GTSNPN and CDR2 as SVGIG (reference sequence). The CDR3, as DNA: TGTGCCTGGAGTGGACAGGGGGCCGGGGAGCTGTTTTTT. As protein: CAWSGQGAGELFF.

The CDR3 spells CALGQAAYEQYF. The CDR3 coding sequence is TGTGCCCTAGGACAGGCAGCCTACGAGCAGTACTTC. The V gene is TRBV30, the J gene TRBJ2-7; the match to TRBD1 covers 7 bases. There are 12 residues in the CDR3. The V and J ends lost 8 bases and 2 bases, in that order; junction bases with no gene match: 6. Germline CDR1 reads GTSNPN; CDR2 reads SVGIG (reference sequence).

CDR3 loop: CASSFSSGNTIYF. The CDR3 DNA is TGTGCCAGCAGCTTTAGCTCTGGAAACACCATATATTTT. The chain uses TRBV11-3 and TRBJ1-3; D uncertain. This CDR3 is built from 13 residues. Trimming took 3 bases from V and 0 from J, leaving 3 bases between them. CDR1 and CDR2 (germline): SGHNT, YENEEA.

The J gene is TRBJ2-5, the V gene TRBV28, with D unclear. This CDR3 has 13 residues. Per germline, CDR1 MDHEN and CDR2 SYDVKM. V lost 2 bases, J lost 0 bases, and 4 bases lay in between. CDR3 DNA: TGTGCCAGCAGTTTAAGCAACCAAGAGACCCAGTACTTC. Protein product: CASSLSNQETQYF.

This CDR3 is CSVGRNYEQYF. As DNA, the CDR3 is TGCAGCGTTGGGAGGAACTACGAGCAGTACTTC. The chain links TRBV29-1 to TRBJ2-7; maybe TRBD2 (5 bases). This CDR3 is 11 amino acids long. The germline V and J ends were trimmed by 4 bases and 3 bases, with 7 bases remaining between them. Germline V CDR1 and CDR2: SQVTM, ANQGSEA.

This clone was seen a few times. V is TRBV10-1 and J is TRBJ1-2, with D possibly being TRBD1 (5 bases). The CDR3 totals 12 residues. The germline V and J ends were trimmed by 5 bases and 8 bases, with 12 bases remaining between them. The germline V gene encodes CDR1 WNHNN and CDR2 SYGVQD (reference sequence). Here the CDR3 reads CASSPGQLGYTF. The CDR3 DNA reads TGCGCCAGCAGTCCAGGGCAGTTGGGCTACACCTTC.

This chain uses TRBV12-5 with TRBJ2-5; D is uncertain. The length of the CDR3 is 16 residues. V was cut by 6 bases and J by 1 base, with 18 bases left in between. CDR1 and CDR2 (germline): LGHNT, FRNRAP. The CDR3 here is CASGPPLGRPQETQYF. The CDR3 region has the DNA TGTGCTAGTGGCCCTCCCCTTGGCAGGCCCCAAGAGACCCAGTACTTC.